Reported below is one T cell receptor (beta chain). This record belongs to a study of blood T cell repertoires in COVID-19. Some clones are missing from TCRdb's copy, which holds only in-frame ones; the method was immunoSEQ multiplex PCR. The repertoire consists of about 99,000 clones, with roughly 85% occurring once and the leading ten covering 3% to 3.5%. This receptor was taken from a man aged 45-60 years in a cohort sampled during active COVID-19. The sample consisted of peripheral blood.

This CDR3 is CASSLVSAGGGTDTQYF. The CDR3 nucleotides are TGTGCCAGCAGCTTAGTTTCCGCAGGGGGCGGGACAGATACGCAGTATTTT. The gene calls are TRBV7-2 and TRBJ2-3; 8 bases are a match to TRBD1. The germline V gene encodes CDR1 SGHTA and CDR2 FQGNSA. The CDR3 is made up of 17 amino acids. V lost 1 base and J lost 3; bases outside the gene matches: 9.